This T cell receptor (beta chain) was obtained from a study of shared clonotypes between healthy human individuals. On the study more broadly: For every donor, three CD4 naive, three CD4 memory, two CD8 naive and one CD8 memory plates were used.

Some clones are missing from TCRdb's copy, which holds only in-frame ones; the method was immunoSEQ multiplex PCR. Of about 580,000 clones in the sample, roughly 98% were seen once. Naive CD8 cells comprised CD45RO-negative, CCR7-positively selected cells, excluding terminally differentiated effector memory CD45RA+ cells. Findings and caveats of the study: It was expected that sequencing depth would affect clonotype sharing among donors.

A note on this clone: Its target is not known.

Sequenced: naive CD8+ T cells sorted from blood. The receptor's source is a man aged 30 to 45 in good health.

CDR3 sequence (DNA): TGCGCCAGCAGCCCTGGGACATATACCTACAATGAGCAGTTCTTC. Translating it yields CASSPGTYTYNEQFF. The rearrangement uses TRBV5-1 and TRBJ2-1; D is perhaps TRBD1 (6 bases). Germline CDR1 reads SGHRS; CDR2 reads YFSETQ. The CDR3 length is 15 residues. Trimming took off 4 bases at V and 2 bases at J, with 13 bases between the two ends.